This T cell receptor (beta chain) is from a study of blood T cell repertoires in COVID-19. Study as a whole: Samples came from the United States, Italy and Spain, spanning acute and convalescent COVID-19.

The V and J ends lost 0 bases and 2 bases respectively, with 6 bases between them. The CDR3 loop spans 14 amino acids. Per the germline V gene, CDR1 is SGHNT and CDR2 is YYREEE (reference sequence). Profiled with immunoSEQ multiplex PCR; TCRdb holds only in-frame clones, not every one. The table shows 150,000 to 200,000 clones, with more than 70% occurring only once. What was sequenced was peripheral blood. V is TRBV5-4 and J is TRBJ1-3; no firm D call. The TCR comes from a person aged 65 to 85 with COVID-19, enrolled during active disease. CDR3 region: CASSLDPAGNTIYF. The CDR3 DNA sequence: TGTGCCAGCAGCTTGGATCCCGCTGGAAACACCATATATTTT.